Listed here is a single T cell receptor beta chain. Its antigen is still unknown. Genes and germline are mouse. The read ends 4 residues early relative to the CDR3; the germline J gene fills the gap. Germline CDR1 reads NSQYPW; CDR2 reads LRSPGD (reference sequence). V was pared by 4 bases and J by 0 bases, with 8 bases between. The CDR3 extends over 14 amino acids. This sample is part of a study of CD8+ T cells in alopecia areata. Study findings and constraints: Sharing of TCRs across patients appeared less clear than in mice, possibly for HLA-related reasons. Lesional scalp exceeded normal scalp in clonality, especially in alopecia totalis/universalis. Scalp samples also yield sequences of resident alphabeta T cells from normal skin.

cDNA prepared by RNA extraction and subsequent reverse transcription served as the template for sequencing. Assay used: immunoSEQ multiplex PCR; TCRdb lists only in-frame clones, some missing. The sample shows some 120,000 clones, none of them appearing just once. The origin of this receptor is a C3H/HeJ mouse with alopecia areata. Mice of this strain are of MHC haplotype H2-k. Source material: lesional skin. The V call is TRBV1, the J call TRBJ2-3; the D is unclear. The CDR3 sequence: CTCSVVISAETLYF. The DNA read from the CDR3 is TGCACCTGCAGTGTGGTAATAAGTGCAGAA.